This TCR beta chain stems from a study of cytomegalovirus exposure and HLA in healthy donors. The V end lost 3 bases, the J end lost 5 bases, and 8 bases lay between the germline ends. This CDR3 region has 13 residues. Germline-derived CDR1 and CDR2 are MNHEY and SVGAGI. Generated by immunoSEQ multiplex PCR, the TCRdb table keeps only in-frame clones and is missing some. The sample lists about 350,000 clones, approximately 90% seen once, with roughly 1.2% in the top ten. This clone was detected only once. The sequenced sample consisted of PBMCs. The TCR originated in a woman under 40 in good health and CMV-seropositive. The V and J genes are TRBV6-5 and TRBJ2-1; D is ambiguous. The CDR3 sequence: CASSYNTNNEQFF. The CDR3 DNA reads as TGTGCCAGCAGTTATAACACGAACAATGAGCAGTTCTTC.